This entry describes one T cell receptor beta chain. The antigen is unknown. Germline CDR1 SGHNT, CDR2 YENEEA. Trimming took off 5 bases at V and 4 bases at J, with 9 bases between the two ends. The CDR3 is made up of 13 amino acids. Use of 60 Vbeta and 13 Jbeta primers characterized the PCR. Sequenced by immunoSEQ multiplex PCR; TCRdb stores in-frame clones only, minus some. Of some 170,000 clones listed, roughly 79% are singletons. The record originates from a study of cytomegalovirus exposure and HLA in healthy donors. General observations from the study: It was reported in a later analysis that an Asian-associated ancestry cluster showed fewer N-insertions than the 666-donor mean.

The chain combines TRBV11-3 with TRBJ2-1, with unresolved D. The receptor comes from a woman in her forties or fifties in good health and CMV-seronegative. Sequenced input: PBMCs. CDR3 protein: CASSRTRYNEQFF. In DNA, the CDR3 is TGTGCCAGCAGCCGTACTCGTTACAATGAGCAGTTCTTC.